The 7 T cell receptor beta chains below were found in one sample sequenced in a study of blood T cell repertoires in COVID-19. TCRdb's copy holds only in-frame clones and misses some; the assay was immunoSEQ multiplex PCR. The data contain some 180,000 clones, 80% to 95% of them singletons. Specimen: peripheral blood. All receptors come from a man in his fifties with acute or convalescent COVID-19.

The chain combines TRBV9 with TRBJ2-2; 14 positions match TRBD2. CDR1 is SGDLS, CDR2 YYNGEE, per germline. The CDR3 totals 16 residues. V was pared by 4 bases and J by 6 bases, with 5 bases of the junction left unmatched. In DNA, the CDR3 is TGTGCCAGCAGCCCGCGACTAGCGGGGGGGCCCGGGGAGCTGTTTTTT. As protein: CASSPRLAGGPGELFF.

The chain has TRBV5-8 and TRBJ1-5; 7 nucleotides agree with TRBD1. Per germline, CDR1 SGHTS and CDR2 YDEGEE. The CDR3 consists of 17 residues. V shed 5 bases, J shed 1 base, and the junction held 12 bases outside the gene matches. The CDR3 loop reads CASSRGQQSLSNQPQHF. DNA for the CDR3: TGTGCCAGCAGTCGGGGACAGCAAAGCCTCAGCAATCAGCCCCAGCATTTT. The full variable domain, with the rest looked up from reference TRBV5-8 and TRBJ1-5, is EAGVTQSPTHLIKTRGQQATLRCSPISGHTSVYWYQQALGLGLQFLLWYDEGEERNRGNFPPRFSGRQFPNYSSELNVNALELEDSALYLCASSRGQQSLSNQPQHFGDGTRLSIL.

This clone has a single count. This chain connects TRBV3-1 (or the pseudogene TRBV3-2) to TRBJ1-6, with D perhaps matching TRBD1 (5 bases). Per the germline V gene, CDR1 is LGHDT and CDR2 is YNNKEL (reference sequence). This CDR3 contains 16 residues. V gave up 4 bases and J gave up 7 bases, with 17 bases separating them. CDR3 coding DNA: TGTGCCAGCAGCCTATCAGGTGGGGCGCGGAATTCACCCCTCCACTTT. Its protein product is CASSLSGGARNSPLHF.

The rearrangement uses TRBV9 and TRBJ2-1; TRBD1 matches at 7 bases. The CDR3 contains 15 residues. Germline CDR1 reads SGDLS; CDR2 reads YYNGEE. The ends lost 5 bases at V and 6 bases at J; junction bases unmatched: 11. This chain's CDR3 is CASRESGTESNEQFF. The DNA of the CDR3 is TGTGCCAGCAGGGAGTCGGGGACAGAATCCAATGAGCAGTTCTTC.

The rearrangement links TRBV9 to TRBJ2-1; TRBD2 matches 10 bases. This CDR3 has 16 residues. V lost 4 bases and J lost 6; bases outside the gene matches: 10. CDR1 and CDR2 from the germline V gene are SGDLS and YYNGEE. The CDR3 loop reads CASSISLAGALNEQFF. The CDR3 DNA sequence: TGTGCCAGCAGCATATCCCTAGCGGGGGCGCTCAATGAGCAGTTCTTC. Supplemented by reference TRBV9 and TRBJ2-1, the full variable domain reads DSGVTQTPKHLITATGQRVTLRCSPRSGDLSVYWYQQSLDQGLQFLIQYYNGEERAKGNILERFSAQQFPDLHSELNLSSLELGDSALYFCASSISLAGALNEQFFGPGTRLTVL.

Comments on this clone: Other DNA variants within this sample encode the same CDR3. The chain links TRBV28 to TRBJ1-2; D not certain. This CDR3 spans 11 amino acids. The V gene lost 6 bases and the J gene lost 2 bases, with 4 bases spanning the gap. The germline gives CDR1 MDHEN, CDR2 SYDVKM. CDR3 coding DNA: TGTGCCAGCAGGCAGAACTATGGCTACACCTTC. This encodes CASRQNYGYTF.

The rearrangement uses TRBV29-1 and TRBJ2-5, with 7 nucleotides matching TRBD1. Losses at the gene ends were 6 bases for V and 2 bases for J; bases not matched to a gene: 12. CDR1 is SQVTM and CDR2 is ANQGSEA in the germline V gene. The CDR3 runs to 15 residues. The CDR3 region has the DNA TGCAGCGTGGAAACCAGGGGGACGCCTCAAGAGACCCAGTACTTC. Translation: CSVETRGTPQETQYF.